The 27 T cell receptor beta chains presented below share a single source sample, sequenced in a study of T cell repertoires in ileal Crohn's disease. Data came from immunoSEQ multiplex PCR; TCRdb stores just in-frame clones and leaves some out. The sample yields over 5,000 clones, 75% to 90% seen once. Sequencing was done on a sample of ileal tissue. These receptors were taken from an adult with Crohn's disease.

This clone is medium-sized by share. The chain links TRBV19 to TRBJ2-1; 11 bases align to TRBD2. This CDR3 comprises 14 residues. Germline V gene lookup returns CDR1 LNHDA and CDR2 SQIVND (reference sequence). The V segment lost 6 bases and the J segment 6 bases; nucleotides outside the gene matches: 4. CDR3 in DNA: TGTGCCAGTAGAACTAGCGGGAGCGGCAATGAGCAGTTCTTC. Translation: CASRTSGSGNEQFF.

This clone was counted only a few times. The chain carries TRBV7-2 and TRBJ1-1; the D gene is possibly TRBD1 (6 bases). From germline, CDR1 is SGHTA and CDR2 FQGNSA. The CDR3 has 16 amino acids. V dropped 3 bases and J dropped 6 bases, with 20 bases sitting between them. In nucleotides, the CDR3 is TGTGCCAGCAGCTTTGCTTCCTCTAGGGGGGGAGCTGAAGCTTTCTTT. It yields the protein CASSFASSRGGAEAFF.

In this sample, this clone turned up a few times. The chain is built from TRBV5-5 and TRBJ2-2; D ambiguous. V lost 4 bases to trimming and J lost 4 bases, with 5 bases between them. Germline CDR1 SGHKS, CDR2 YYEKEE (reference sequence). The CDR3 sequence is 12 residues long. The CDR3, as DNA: TGTGCCAGCAGCCAAAGCACCGGGGAGCTGTTTTTT. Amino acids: CASSQSTGELFF.

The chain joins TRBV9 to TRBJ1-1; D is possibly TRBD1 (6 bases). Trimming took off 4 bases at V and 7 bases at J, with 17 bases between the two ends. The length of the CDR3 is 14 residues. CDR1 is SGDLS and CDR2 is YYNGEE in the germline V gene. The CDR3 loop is CASSPAGEGSEAFF. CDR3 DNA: TGTGCCAGCAGCCCCGCAGGGGAAGGTAGTGAAGCTTTCTTT.

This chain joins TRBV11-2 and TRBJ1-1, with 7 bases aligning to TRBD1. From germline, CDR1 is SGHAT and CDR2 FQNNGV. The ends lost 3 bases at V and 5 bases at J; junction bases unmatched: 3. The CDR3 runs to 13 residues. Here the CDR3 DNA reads TGTGCCAGCAGCTTCAGGGGGACGACTGAAGCTTTCTTT. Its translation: CASSFRGTTEAFF.

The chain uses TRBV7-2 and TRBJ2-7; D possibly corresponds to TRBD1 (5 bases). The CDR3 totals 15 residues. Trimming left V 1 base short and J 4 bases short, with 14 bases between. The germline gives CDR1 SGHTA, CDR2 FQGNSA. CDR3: CASSLVRTQVYEQYF. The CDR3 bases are TGTGCCAGCAGCTTAGTTAGGACACAAGTTTACGAGCAGTACTTC.

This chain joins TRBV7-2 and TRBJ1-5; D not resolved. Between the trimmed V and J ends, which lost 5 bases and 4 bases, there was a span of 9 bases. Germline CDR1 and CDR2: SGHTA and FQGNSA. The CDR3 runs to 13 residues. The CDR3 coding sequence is TGTGCCAGCAGCCCGGACCGGAATCAGCCCCAGCATTTT. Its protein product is CASSPDRNQPQHF.

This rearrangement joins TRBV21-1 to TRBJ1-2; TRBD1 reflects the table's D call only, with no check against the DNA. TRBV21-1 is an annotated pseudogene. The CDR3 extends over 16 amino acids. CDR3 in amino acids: CASSNQDNSPSEGYTF. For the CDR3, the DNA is TGTGCCAGCAGCAATCAGGACAATTCGCCCTCGGAGGGCTACACCTTC.

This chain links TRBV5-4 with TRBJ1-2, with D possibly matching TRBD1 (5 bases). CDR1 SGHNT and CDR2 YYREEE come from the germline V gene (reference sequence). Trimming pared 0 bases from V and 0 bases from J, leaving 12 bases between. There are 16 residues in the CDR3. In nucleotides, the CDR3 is TGTGCCAGCAGCTTGGAATCAGGGCCGGCTAACTATGGCTACACCTTC. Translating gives CASSLESGPANYGYTF.

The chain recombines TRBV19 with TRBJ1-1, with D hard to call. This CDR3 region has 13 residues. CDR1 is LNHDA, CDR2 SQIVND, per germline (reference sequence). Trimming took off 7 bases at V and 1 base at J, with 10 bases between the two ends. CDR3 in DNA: TGTGCCAGTACGGCCACATCGAACACTGAAGCTTTCTTT. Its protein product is CASTATSNTEAFF.

CDR3: CASRRRSGGNTIYF. CDR3 bases: TGTGCCAGCAGACGCAGATCGGGAGGAAACACCATATATTTT. The chain links TRBV14 to TRBJ1-3; D gene unclear. There are 14 residues in the CDR3. V shed 6 bases and J shed 4 bases, with 13 bases lying between them. Germline V gene data show CDR1 as SGHDN and CDR2 as FVKESK.

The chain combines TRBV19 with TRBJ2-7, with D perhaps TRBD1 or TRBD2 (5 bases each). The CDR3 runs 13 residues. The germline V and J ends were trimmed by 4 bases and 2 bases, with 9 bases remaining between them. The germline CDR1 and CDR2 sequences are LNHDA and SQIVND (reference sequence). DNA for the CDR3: TGTGCCAGTAGTAGGGGGATCCCCTACGAGCAGTACTTC. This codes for CASSRGIPYEQYF. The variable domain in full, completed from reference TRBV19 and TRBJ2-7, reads DGGITQSPKYLFRKEGQNVTLSCEQNLNHDAMYWYRQDPGQGLRLIYYSQIVNDFQKGDIAEGYSVSREKKESFPLTVTSAQKNPTAFYLCASSRGIPYEQYFGPGTRLTVT.

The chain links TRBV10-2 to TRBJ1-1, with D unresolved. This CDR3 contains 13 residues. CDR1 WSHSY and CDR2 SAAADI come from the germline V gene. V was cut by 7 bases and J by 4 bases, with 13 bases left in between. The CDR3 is CASTGGTATEAFF. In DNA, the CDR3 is TGCGCCAGCACTGGTGGTACCGCCACTGAAGCTTTCTTT.

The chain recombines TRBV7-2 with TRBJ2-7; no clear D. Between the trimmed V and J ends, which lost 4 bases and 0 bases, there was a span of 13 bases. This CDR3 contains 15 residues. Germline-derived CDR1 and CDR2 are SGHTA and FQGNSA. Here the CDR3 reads CASSSWAVSSYEQYF. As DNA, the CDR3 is TGTGCCAGCAGCTCCTGGGCGGTTAGCTCCTACGAGCAGTACTTC.

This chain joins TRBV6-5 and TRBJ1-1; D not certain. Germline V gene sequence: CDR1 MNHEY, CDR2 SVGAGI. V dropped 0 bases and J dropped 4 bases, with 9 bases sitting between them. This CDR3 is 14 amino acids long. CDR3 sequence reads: CASSYSVHFTEAFF. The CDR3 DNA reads TGTGCCAGCAGTTACTCCGTCCATTTCACTGAAGCTTTCTTT.

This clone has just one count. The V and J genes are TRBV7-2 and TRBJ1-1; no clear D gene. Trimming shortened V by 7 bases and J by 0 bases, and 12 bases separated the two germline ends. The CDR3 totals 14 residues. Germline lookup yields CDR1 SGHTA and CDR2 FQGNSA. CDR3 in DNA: TGTGCCAGCATCCCTTCCCTGGTGAACACTGAAGCTTTCTTT. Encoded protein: CASIPSLVNTEAFF.

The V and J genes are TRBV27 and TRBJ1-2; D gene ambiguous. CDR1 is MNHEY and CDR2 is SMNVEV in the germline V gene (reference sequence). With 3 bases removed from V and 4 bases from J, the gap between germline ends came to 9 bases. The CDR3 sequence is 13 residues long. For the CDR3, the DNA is TGTGCCAGCAGTTTTTGGGGAGCCTATGGCTACACCTTC. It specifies CASSFWGAYGYTF.

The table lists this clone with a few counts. The CDR3 loop reads CASSLASGNTDTQYF. The CDR3 DNA reads as TGTGCCAGCAGCTTAGCTAGCGGAAACACAGATACGCAGTATTTT. The chain combines TRBV9 with TRBJ2-3; 7 bases fit TRBD2. Germline lookup yields CDR1 SGDLS and CDR2 YYNGEE. V dropped 4 bases and J dropped 2; count of bases not matched to a gene: 7. The CDR3 spans 15 residues.

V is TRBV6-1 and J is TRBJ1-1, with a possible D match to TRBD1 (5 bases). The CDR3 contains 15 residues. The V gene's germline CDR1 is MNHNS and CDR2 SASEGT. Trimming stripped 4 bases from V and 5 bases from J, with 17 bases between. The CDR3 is CASSASGTLSTEAFF. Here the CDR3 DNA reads TGTGCCAGCAGTGCCTCCGGGACTTTAAGTACTGAAGCTTTCTTT.

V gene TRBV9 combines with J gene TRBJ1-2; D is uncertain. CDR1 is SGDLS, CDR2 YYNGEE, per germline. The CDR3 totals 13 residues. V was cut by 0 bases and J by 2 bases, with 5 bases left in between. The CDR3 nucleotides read TGTGCCAGCAGCGTAGCGCGGAACTATGGCTACACCTTC. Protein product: CASSVARNYGYTF.

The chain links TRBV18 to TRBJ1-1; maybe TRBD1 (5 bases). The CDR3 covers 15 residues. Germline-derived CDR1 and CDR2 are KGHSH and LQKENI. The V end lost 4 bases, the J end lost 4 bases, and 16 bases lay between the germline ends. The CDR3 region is CASSLDLPGTTEAFF. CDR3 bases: TGTGCCAGCTCACTCGATTTACCAGGGACCACTGAAGCTTTCTTT.

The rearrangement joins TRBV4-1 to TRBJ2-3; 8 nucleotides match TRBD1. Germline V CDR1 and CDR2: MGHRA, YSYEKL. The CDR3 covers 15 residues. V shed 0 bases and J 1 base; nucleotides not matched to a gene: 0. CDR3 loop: CASSQEDRGTDTQYF. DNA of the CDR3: TGCGCCAGCAGCCAAGAGGACAGGGGCACAGATACGCAGTATTTT.

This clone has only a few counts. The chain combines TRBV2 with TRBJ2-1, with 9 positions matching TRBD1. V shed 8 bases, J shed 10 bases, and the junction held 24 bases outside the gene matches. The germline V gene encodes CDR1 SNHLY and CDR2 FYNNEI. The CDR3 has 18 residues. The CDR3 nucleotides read TGTGCCAGCTCGGTTGGGATACCGGGACAGGGTGACGTTGGCGAGCAGTTCTTC. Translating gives CASSVGIPGQGDVGEQFF.

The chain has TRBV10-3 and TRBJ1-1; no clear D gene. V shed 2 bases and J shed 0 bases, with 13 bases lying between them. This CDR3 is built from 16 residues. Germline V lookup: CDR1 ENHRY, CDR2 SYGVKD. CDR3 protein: CAISERHSGVNTEAFF. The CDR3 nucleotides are TGTGCCATCAGTGAGCGACACAGCGGGGTGAACACTGAAGCTTTCTTT.

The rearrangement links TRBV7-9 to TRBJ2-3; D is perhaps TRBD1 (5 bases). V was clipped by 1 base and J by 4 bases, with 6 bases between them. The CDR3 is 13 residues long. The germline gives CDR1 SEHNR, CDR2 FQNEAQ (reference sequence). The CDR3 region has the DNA TGTGCCAGCAGCTTAGTAGGGGCAGATACGCAGTATTTT. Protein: CASSLVGADTQYF.

The CDR3 bases are TGTGCCAGCAGCGCAAAGGGACAGACGGTCCACGAGCAGTACTTC. This codes for CASSAKGQTVHEQYF. The J gene is TRBJ2-7, the V gene TRBV7-8; 7 bases are shared with TRBD1. This CDR3 spans 15 amino acids. CDR1 is SGHVS, CDR2 FQNEAQ, per germline. V trimming: 5 bases; J trimming: 5 bases; junction bases outside the gene matches: 12.

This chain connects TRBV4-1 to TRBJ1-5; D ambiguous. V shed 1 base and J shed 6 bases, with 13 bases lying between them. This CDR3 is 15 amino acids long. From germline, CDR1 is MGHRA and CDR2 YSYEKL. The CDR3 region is CASSQARKPVQPQHF. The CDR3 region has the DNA TGCGCCAGCAGCCAAGCGAGGAAGCCAGTTCAGCCCCAGCATTTT.